These 9 T cell receptor beta chains were all obtained from the same sample, sequenced in a study of T cell clones after liver transplantation (dated by TCRdb to the late 2010s). The library was produced with the immunoSEQ multiplex PCR assay. TCRdb carries this immuneACCESS record with in-frame sequences only. Its versions omit some clonotypes, under half of them owing to an unresolved V gene in the studies checked, with the rest unexplained. The sample records fewer than 65,000 clones, around 70% of which are singletons. The ten largest clones represent approximately 10% of the sample. This specimen was CD4+ T cells from blood, taken at the 22-month timepoint. The origin of the receptors is a human patient who received a liver transplant. After a transplant, some T cells may be of graft donor origin.

The V gene is TRBV12-5, the J gene TRBJ2-6, with 8 bases matching TRBD1. Germline lookup yields CDR1 LGHNT and CDR2 FRNRAP. The CDR3 runs 17 residues. J lost 0 bases, V lost 6 bases, and 7 bases had no gene match. The CDR3 is CASGGQGSYSGANVLTF. In DNA, the CDR3 is TGTGCTAGTGGCGGACAGGGATCTTACTCTGGGGCCAACGTCCTGACTTTC.

This clone was seen more than once but under ten times. V usage is TRBV10-3 and J usage is TRBJ1-1; no clear D. V dropped 6 bases and J dropped 0 bases, with 8 bases sitting between them. CDR3 length equals 13 residues. CDR1 is ENHRY and CDR2 is SYGVKD in the germline V gene. The CDR3 spells CAIREDLNTEAFF. The CDR3 DNA follows: TGTGCCATCAGGGAGGATTTGAACACTGAAGCTTTCTTT.

This sequence joins TRBV11-1 and TRBJ2-7; perhaps D is TRBD1 or TRBD2 (5 bases each). The length of the CDR3 is 15 residues. CDR1 SGHAT and CDR2 FQDESV come from the germline V gene (reference sequence). The V end lost 1 base, the J end lost 1 base, and 11 bases lay between the germline ends. For the CDR3, the DNA is TGTGCCAGCAGCTTAGAGACCTGGGGGTCCTACGAGCAGTACTTC. Translated: CASSLETWGSYEQYF.

This clone was seen more than once but under ten times. The chain combines TRBV6-5 with TRBJ1-2; unclear D gene. Germline values: CDR1 MNHEY, CDR2 SVGAGI. Trimming shortened V by 7 bases and J by 3 bases, and 9 bases separated the two germline ends. This CDR3 spans 12 amino acids. As DNA, the CDR3 is TGTGCCAGCAAGGCAGGCTACTATGGCTACACCTTC. This translates into CASKAGYYGYTF.

This clone was seen only once. This chain links TRBV14 with TRBJ2-1; tentatively, D is TRBD2 (5 bases). V lost 4 bases and J lost 1, with 8 bases in between. Germline CDR1 and CDR2: SGHDN and FVKESK. CDR3 length equals 14 residues. This CDR3 is CASSRDYSYNEQFF. In DNA, the CDR3 is TGTGCCAGCAGCCGAGACTATTCCTACAATGAGCAGTTCTTC. The full variable domain, completed using reference TRBV14 and TRBJ2-1, is EAGVTQFPSHSVIEKGQTVTLRCDPISGHDNLYWYRRVMGKEIKFLLHFVKESKQDESGMPNNRFLAERTGGTYSTLKVQPAELEDSGVYFCASSRDYSYNEQFFGPGTRLTVL.

A single count supports this clone. The V and J genes are TRBV28 and TRBJ1-5; D call uncertain. V was trimmed by 4 bases and J by 0 bases, leaving 4 bases between them. The CDR3 loop spans 13 amino acids. The germline V gene has CDR1 MDHEN and CDR2 SYDVKM. DNA for the CDR3: TGTGCCAGCAGTTACACTAGCAATCAGCCCCAGCATTTT. It translates to CASSYTSNQPQHF.

The V gene is TRBV23-1, the J gene TRBJ2-2; 8 bases match TRBD1. TRBV23-1 is known as an ORF, though its function is uncertain. The CDR3 contains 16 residues. The V segment lost 0 bases and the J segment 5 bases; nucleotides outside the gene matches: 5. As DNA, the CDR3 is TGCGCCAGCAGTCAATCGCACAGGGGGTATACCGGGGAGCTGTTTTTT. Encoded protein: CASSQSHRGYTGELFF.

The rearrangement links TRBV2 to TRBJ1-2, with D possibly matching TRBD1 (5 bases). In germline, CDR1 is SNHLY, CDR2 FYNNEI. V lost 4 bases and J lost 3, with 12 bases in between. The CDR3 is 14 residues long. DNA for the CDR3: TGTGCCAGCAGTGGGGGGGTTTCATACTATGGCTACACCTTC. Residues: CASSGGVSYYGYTF.

V is TRBV10-2 and J is TRBJ2-1; D is uncertain. Germline assignment: CDR1 WSHSY and CDR2 SAAADI. The CDR3 loop spans 13 amino acids. Trimming cost V 9 bases and J 0 bases, with 9 bases left between them. CDR3 coding DNA: TGCGCCAGTCTACCGAGCTCCTACAATGAGCAGTTCTTC. It translates to CASLPSSYNEQFF.